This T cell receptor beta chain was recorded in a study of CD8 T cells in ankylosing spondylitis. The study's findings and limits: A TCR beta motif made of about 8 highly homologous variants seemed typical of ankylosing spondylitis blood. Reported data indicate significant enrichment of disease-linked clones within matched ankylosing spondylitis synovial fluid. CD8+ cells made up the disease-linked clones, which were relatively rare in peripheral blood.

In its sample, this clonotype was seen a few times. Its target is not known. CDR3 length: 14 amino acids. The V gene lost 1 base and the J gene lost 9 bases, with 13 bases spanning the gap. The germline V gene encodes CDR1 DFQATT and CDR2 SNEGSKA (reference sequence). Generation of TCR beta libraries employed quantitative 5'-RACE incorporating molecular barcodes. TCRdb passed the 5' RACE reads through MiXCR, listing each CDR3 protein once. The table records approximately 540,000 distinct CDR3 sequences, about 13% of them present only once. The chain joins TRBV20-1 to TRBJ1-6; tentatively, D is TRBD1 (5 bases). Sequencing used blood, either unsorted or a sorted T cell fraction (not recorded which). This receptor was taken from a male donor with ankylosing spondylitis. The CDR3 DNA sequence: TGCAGTGCTAGAGGGGGGAGGGAAGGTTCACCCCTCCACTTT. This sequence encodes CSARGGREGSPLHF.